This entry describes one TCR beta chain. Its antigen is still unknown. This sample is drawn from a study of CD4 T cells in relation to SARS-CoV-2 and coronaviruses. For the study at large: TCR beta CDR3s were sequenced after approximately ten-day antigen culture of PBMCs. Study-wide results and limits: Around two thirds of donors had memory CD4+ clonotypes crossrecognizing SARS-CoV-2 and common cold coronavirus spike.

This CDR3 has 15 amino acids. Germline trimming cut 4 bases from V and 7 bases from J; bases unmatched to any gene: 8. Germline V lookup: CDR1 SGHRS, CDR2 YFSETQ. Assay used: immunoSEQ multiplex PCR; TCRdb lists only in-frame clones, some missing. The sample has fewer than 20,000 clones; around 82% are singletons. The unexposed donors gave CD4+ T cells in about 2010-2019, prior to COVID-19. The cells were cultured for about ten days before CD4+ T cells were isolated. Cells permitting, SARS-CoV-2 S/N and four cold-coronavirus spikes were tested on unexposed-donor CD4+ T cells. The rearrangement uses TRBV5-1 and TRBJ1-6, with 7 bases identical to TRBD1. This TCR came from a human donor in good health. The sequencing sample was made of CD4+ T cells from PBMCs, cultured in vitro. CDR3 loop: CASSLAGTENSPLHF. CDR3 coding DNA: TGCGCCAGCAGCCTCGCCGGGACAGAAAATTCACCCCTCCACTTT.